The 3 T cell receptor beta chains below all came from one sample that was sequenced in a study of T cells in localized non-small cell lung cancer. The repertoire was sequenced with immunoSEQ multiplex PCR; TCRdb's copy has only in-frame clones and lacks some. The sample carries under 50,000 clones, around 81% recorded once. The sample here was peripheral blood mononuclear cells, taken before any cancer treatment. These receptors were taken from a man aged 40 to 75 with stage III lung adenocarcinoma.

The rearrangement uses TRBV6-5 and TRBJ2-5; D possibly uses TRBD1 or TRBD2 (6 bases each). CDR3 length equals 14 residues. CDR1 is MNHEY and CDR2 is SVGAGI in the germline V gene. Trimming removed 1 base from V and 4 bases from J, with 10 bases in between. The CDR3 here is CASSYYGGRETQYF. The CDR3 nucleotides read TGTGCCAGCAGTTACTACGGGGGCAGAGAGACCCAGTACTTC.

This chain links TRBV7-8 with TRBJ2-5; 12 positions agree with TRBD1. J lost 5 bases, V lost 6 bases, and 10 bases had no gene match. This CDR3 has 16 amino acids. CDR1 and CDR2 (germline): SGHVS, FQNEAQ. The CDR3 sequence is CASSRGQGARWETQYF. The CDR3, as DNA: TGTGCCAGCAGTAGGGGACAGGGGGCCCGTTGGGAGACCCAGTACTTC.

V is TRBV5-4 and J is TRBJ2-2; 7 nucleotides match TRBD1. CDR1 and CDR2 (germline): SGHNT, YYREEE (reference sequence). CDR3 length: 14 residues. With 5 bases clipped from V and 6 bases from J, the junction kept 7 bases outside the gene matches. The CDR3 coding sequence is TGTGCCAGCAGTTCCGGGACAGAGGCCGGGGAGCTGTTTTTT. Translation: CASSSGTEAGELFF.